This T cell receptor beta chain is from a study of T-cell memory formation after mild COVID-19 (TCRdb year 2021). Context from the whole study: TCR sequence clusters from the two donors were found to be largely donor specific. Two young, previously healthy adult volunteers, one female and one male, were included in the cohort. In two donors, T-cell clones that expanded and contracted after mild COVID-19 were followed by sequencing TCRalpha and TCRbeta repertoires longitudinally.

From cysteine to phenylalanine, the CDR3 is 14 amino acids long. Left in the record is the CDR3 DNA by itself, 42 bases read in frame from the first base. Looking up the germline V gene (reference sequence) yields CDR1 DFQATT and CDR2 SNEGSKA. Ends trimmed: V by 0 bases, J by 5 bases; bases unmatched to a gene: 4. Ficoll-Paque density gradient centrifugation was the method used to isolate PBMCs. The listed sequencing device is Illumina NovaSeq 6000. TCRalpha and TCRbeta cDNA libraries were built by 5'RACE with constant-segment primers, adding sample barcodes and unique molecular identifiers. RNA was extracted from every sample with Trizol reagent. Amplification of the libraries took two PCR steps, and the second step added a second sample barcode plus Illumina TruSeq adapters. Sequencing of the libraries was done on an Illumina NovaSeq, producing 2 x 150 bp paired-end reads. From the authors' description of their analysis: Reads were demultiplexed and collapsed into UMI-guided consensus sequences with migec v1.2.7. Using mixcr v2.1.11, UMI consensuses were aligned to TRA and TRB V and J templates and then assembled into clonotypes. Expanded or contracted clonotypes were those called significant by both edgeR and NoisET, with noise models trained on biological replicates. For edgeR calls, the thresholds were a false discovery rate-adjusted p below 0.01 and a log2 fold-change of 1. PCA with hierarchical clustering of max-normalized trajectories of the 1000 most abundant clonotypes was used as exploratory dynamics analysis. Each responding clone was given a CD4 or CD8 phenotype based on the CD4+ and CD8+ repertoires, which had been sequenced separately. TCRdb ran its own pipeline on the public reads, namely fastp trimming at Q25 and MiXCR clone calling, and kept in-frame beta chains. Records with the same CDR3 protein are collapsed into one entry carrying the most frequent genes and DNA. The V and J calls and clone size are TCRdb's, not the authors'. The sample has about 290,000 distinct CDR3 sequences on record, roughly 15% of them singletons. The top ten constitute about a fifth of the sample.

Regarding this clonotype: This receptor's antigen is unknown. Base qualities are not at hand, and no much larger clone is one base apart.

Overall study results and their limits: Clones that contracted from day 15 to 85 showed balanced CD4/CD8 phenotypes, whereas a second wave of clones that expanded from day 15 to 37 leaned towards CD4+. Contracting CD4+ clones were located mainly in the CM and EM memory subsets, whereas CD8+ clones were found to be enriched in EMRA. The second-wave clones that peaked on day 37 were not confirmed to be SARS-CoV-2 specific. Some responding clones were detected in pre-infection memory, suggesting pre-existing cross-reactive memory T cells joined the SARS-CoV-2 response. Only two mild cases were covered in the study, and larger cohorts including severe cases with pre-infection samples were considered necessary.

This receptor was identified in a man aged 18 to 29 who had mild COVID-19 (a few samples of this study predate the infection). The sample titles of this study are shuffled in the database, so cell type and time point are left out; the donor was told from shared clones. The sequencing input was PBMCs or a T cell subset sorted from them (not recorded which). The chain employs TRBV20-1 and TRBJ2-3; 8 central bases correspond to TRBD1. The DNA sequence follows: TGCAGTGCTAGAGATCGGACAGGGCGAGATACGCAGTATTTT. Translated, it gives CSARDRTGRDTQYF.